This T cell receptor (beta chain) is from a study of Ad26.COV2.S vaccination and SARS-CoV-2 variants. Findings and caveats of the study: With respect to non-spike TCR breadth, vaccine and placebo recipients were similar.

Only in-frame clones appear in the TCRdb table, and some are missing; sequencing was by immunoSEQ multiplex PCR. The repertoire consists of roughly 180,000 clones, with around 85% occurring once and the leading ten covering about 5.9%. The CDR3 is 13 residues long. CDR1 and CDR2 from the germline V gene are SGHRS and YFSETQ. V was cut by 2 bases and J by 4 bases, with 9 bases left in between. In the case of this clone: The antigen is unknown.

This clonotype was sampled from a human donor who had recovered from COVID-19. Sequencing used peripheral blood, obtained after recovery from COVID-19. V usage is TRBV5-1 and J usage is TRBJ1-1; tentative D call: TRBD1 (6 bases). CDR3: CASSLQGGTEAFF. The CDR3, as DNA: TGCGCCAGCAGCTTACAGGGTGGCACTGAAGCTTTCTTT.